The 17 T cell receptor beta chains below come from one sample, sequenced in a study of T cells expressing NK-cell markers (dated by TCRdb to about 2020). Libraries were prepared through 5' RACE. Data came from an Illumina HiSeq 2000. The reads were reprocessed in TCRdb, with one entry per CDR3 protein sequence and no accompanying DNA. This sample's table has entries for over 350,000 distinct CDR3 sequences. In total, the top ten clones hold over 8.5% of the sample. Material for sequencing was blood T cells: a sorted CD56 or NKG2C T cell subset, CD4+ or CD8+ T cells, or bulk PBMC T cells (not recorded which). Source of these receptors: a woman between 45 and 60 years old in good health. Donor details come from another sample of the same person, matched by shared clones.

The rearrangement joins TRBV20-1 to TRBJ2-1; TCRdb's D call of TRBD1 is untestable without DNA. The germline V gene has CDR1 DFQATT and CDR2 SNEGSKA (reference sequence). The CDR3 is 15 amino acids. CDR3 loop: CSATRGLARYNEQFF.

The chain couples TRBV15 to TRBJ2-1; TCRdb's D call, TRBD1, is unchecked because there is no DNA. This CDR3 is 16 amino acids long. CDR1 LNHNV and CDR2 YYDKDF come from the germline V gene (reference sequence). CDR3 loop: CATTPAGRGQGNEQFF.

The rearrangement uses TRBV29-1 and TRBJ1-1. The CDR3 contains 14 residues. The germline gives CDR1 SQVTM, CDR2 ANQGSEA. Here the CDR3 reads CSVEDRMGNTEAFF.

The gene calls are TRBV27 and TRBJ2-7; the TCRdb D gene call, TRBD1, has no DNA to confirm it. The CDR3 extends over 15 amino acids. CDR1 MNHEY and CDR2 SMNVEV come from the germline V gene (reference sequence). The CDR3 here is CASSLLAGGHGEQYF.

CDR3 sequence reads: CASGQPNTEAFF. The genes are TRBV30 and TRBJ1-1; the TCRdb D gene call, TRBD1, has no DNA to confirm it. CDR1 GTSNPN and CDR2 SVGIG come from the germline V gene (reference sequence). The CDR3 extends over 12 amino acids.

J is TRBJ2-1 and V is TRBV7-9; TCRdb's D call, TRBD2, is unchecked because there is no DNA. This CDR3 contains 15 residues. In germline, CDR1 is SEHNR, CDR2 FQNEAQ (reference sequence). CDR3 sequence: CASSLGSGVDNEQFF.

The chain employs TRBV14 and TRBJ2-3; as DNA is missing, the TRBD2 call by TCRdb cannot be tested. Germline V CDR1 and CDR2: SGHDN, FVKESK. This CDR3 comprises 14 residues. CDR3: CASSQDPLIYTQYF.

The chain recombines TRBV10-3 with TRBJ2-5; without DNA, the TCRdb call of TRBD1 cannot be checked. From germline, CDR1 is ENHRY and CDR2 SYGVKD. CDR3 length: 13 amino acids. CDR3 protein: CAISEIGEETQYF.

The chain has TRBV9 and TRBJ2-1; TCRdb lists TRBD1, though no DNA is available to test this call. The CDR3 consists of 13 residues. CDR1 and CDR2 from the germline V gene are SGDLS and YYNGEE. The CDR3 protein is CASSLTAYNEQFF.

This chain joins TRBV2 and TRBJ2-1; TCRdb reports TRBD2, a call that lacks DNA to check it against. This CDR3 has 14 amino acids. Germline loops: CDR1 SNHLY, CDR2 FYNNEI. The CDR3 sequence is CAGQRDSSYNEQFF.

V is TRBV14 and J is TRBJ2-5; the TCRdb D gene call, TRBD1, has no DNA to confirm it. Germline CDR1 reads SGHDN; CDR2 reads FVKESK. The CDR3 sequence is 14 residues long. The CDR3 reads CASSPGGGIETQYF. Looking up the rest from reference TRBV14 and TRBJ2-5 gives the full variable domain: EAGVTQFPSHSVIEKGQTVTLRCDPISGHDNLYWYRRVMGKEIKFLLHFVKESKQDESGMPNNRFLAERTGGTYSTLKVQPAELEDSGVYFCASSPGGGIETQYFGPGTRLLVL.

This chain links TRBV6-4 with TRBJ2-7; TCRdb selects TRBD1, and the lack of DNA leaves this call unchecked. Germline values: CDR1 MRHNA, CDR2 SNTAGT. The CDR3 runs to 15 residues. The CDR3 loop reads CASSDHTDRHYEQYF.

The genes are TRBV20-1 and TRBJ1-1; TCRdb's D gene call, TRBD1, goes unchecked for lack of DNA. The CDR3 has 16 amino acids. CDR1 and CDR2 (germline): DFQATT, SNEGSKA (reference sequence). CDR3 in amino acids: CSARDRGWGGSAEAFF.

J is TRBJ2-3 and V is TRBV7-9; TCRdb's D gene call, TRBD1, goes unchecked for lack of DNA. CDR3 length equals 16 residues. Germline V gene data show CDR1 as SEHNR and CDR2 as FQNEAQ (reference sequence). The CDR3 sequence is CASSPGTGVVTDTQYF. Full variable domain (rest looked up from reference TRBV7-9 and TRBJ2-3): DTGVSQNPRHKITKRGQNVTFRCDPISEHNRLYWYRQTLGQGPEFLTYFQNEAQLEKSRLLSDRFSAERPKGSFSTLEIQRTEQGDSAMYLCASSPGTGVVTDTQYFGPGTRLTVL.

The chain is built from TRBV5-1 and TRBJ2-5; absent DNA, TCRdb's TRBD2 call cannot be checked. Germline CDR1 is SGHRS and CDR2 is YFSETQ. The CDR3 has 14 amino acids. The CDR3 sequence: CASKLSGSWETQYF.

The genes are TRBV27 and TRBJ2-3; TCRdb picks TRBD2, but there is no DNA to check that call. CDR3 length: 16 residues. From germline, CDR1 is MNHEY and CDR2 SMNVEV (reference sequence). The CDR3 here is CASSWTKGSGTDTQYF.

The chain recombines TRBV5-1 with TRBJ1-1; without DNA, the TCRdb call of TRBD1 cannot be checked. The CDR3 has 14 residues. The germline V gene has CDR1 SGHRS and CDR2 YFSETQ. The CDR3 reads CASSFTTGITEAFF.